Listed below are T cell receptor beta chains from one sample, sequenced in a study of OX40 agonist ivuxolimab in advanced cancers. Measured with immunoSEQ multiplex PCR; TCRdb has only the in-frame clones, and not every one. Of tens of thousands of clones listed, 82% are singletons. The specimen comprised CD4+ or CD8+ T cells sorted from blood, sampled in a trial of the OX40 agonist ivuxolimab. These receptors came from an adult with an advanced solid tumor such as melanoma, head and neck, liver or kidney cancer. The CDR3 runs from the conserved cysteine through the conserved F or W. The order of the fields is J gene, V gene, clone size, D gene, CDR3 protein, CDR3 DNA. A D gene is named only where the DNA matches it firmly. Only part of the rows carry a size: once, few, many, or a class if the clone is expanded.

j_call: TRBJ2-7; v_call: TRBV29-1; clone_size: .; d_call: TRBD1; cdr3_aa: CSGIDRGYEQYF; cdr3_nt: TGCAGCGGGATTGACAGGGGTTACGAGCAGTACTTC
j_call: TRBJ2-6; v_call: TRBV28; clone_size: .; d_call: TRBD1; cdr3_aa: CASSLRQGLGSGANVLTF; cdr3_nt: TGTGCCAGCAGTCTTAGACAGGGGTTAGGCTCTGGGGCCAACGTCCTGACTTTC
j_call: TRBJ2-7; v_call: TRBV28; clone_size: .; d_call: .; cdr3_aa: CASSRLVGASYEQYF; cdr3_nt: TGTGCCAGCAGCCGCCTCGTGGGGGCCTCCTACGAGCAGTACTTC
j_call: TRBJ2-3; v_call: TRBV13; clone_size: .; d_call: .; cdr3_aa: CASSPRTALISTDTQYF; cdr3_nt: TGTGCCAGCAGCCCGCGGACAGCCCTGATTAGCACAGATACGCAGTATTTT
j_call: TRBJ2-1; v_call: TRBV7-9; clone_size: .; d_call: .; cdr3_aa: CASSLAGSGGSYNEQFF; cdr3_nt: TGTGCCAGCAGCTTAGCTGGCAGCGGCGGCTCCTACAATGAGCAGTTCTTC
j_call: TRBJ1-3; v_call: TRBV18; clone_size: once; d_call: TRBD1; cdr3_aa: CASSRIRTGEGNTIYF; cdr3_nt: TGTGCCAGCTCACGAATTCGGACAGGGGAAGGAAACACCATATATTTT
j_call: TRBJ1-2; v_call: TRBV10-3; clone_size: .; d_call: .; cdr3_aa: CATQDWGDGYTF; cdr3_nt: TGTGCCACACAAGATTGGGGGGATGGCTACACCTTC
j_call: TRBJ2-5; v_call: TRBV28; clone_size: few; d_call: TRBD1; cdr3_aa: CASAGTGGEETQYF; cdr3_nt: TGTGCCAGCGCCGGGACAGGGGGCGAGGAGACCCAGTACTTC
j_call: TRBJ2-7; v_call: TRBV14; clone_size: .; d_call: .; cdr3_aa: CASSPLRGVHEQYF; cdr3_nt: TGTGCCAGCAGCCCTCTCCGAGGGGTTCACGAGCAGTACTTC
j_call: TRBJ2-7; v_call: TRBV7-3; clone_size: .; d_call: .; cdr3_aa: CASSLLAGNEQYF; cdr3_nt: TGTGCCAGCAGCTTACTTGCGGGAAACGAGCAGTACTTC
j_call: TRBJ1-2; v_call: TRBV7-2; clone_size: .; d_call: .; cdr3_aa: CASSLNRVDYGYTF; cdr3_nt: TGTGCCAGCAGCTTAAACAGGGTCGACTATGGCTACACCTTC
j_call: TRBJ2-6; v_call: TRBV28; clone_size: .; d_call: .; cdr3_aa: CASSLSLLLGANVLTF; cdr3_nt: TGTGCCAGCAGTTTATCCCTTCTCCTCGGGGCCAACGTCCTGACTTTC
j_call: TRBJ2-5; v_call: TRBV7-9; clone_size: .; d_call: TRBD1; cdr3_aa: CASSKDRGVETQYF; cdr3_nt: TGTGCCAGCAGCAAGGACAGGGGGGTTGAGACCCAGTACTTC
j_call: TRBJ1-1; v_call: TRBV18; clone_size: once; d_call: .; cdr3_aa: CASSPFPGTEAFF; cdr3_nt: TGTGCCAGCTCACCATTCCCGGGGACTGAAGCTTTCTTT
j_call: TRBJ2-1; v_call: TRBV9; clone_size: .; d_call: .; cdr3_aa: CASSVDGTLQGQFF; cdr3_nt: TGTGCCAGCAGCGTAGACGGGACTCTCCAGGGGCAGTTCTTC
j_call: TRBJ1-1; v_call: TRBV7-9; clone_size: .; d_call: .; cdr3_aa: CASSLTEGTQAFF; cdr3_nt: TGTGCCAGCAGCTTGACCGAGGGGACTCAAGCTTTCTTT
j_call: TRBJ2-7; v_call: TRBV5-1; clone_size: .; d_call: TRBD2; cdr3_aa: CASSGREGYEQYF; cdr3_nt: TGCGCCAGCAGCGGGAGGGAGGGTTACGAGCAGTACTTC
j_call: TRBJ1-5; v_call: TRBV5-8; clone_size: .; d_call: .; cdr3_aa: CASSLGHLEGQPQHF; cdr3_nt: TGTGCCAGCAGCTTGGGGCACTTGGAGGGGCAGCCCCAGCATTTT
j_call: TRBJ1-5; v_call: TRBV2; clone_size: .; d_call: TRBD1; cdr3_aa: CASNADRVRQPQHF; cdr3_nt: TGTGCCAGCAACGCGGACAGGGTCAGACAGCCCCAGCATTTT
j_call: TRBJ2-5; v_call: TRBV6-6; clone_size: .; d_call: TRBD1; cdr3_aa: CASSWDREVETQYF; cdr3_nt: TGTGCCAGCAGTTGGGACAGGGAGGTAGAGACCCAGTACTTC
j_call: TRBJ2-7; v_call: TRBV5-4; clone_size: .; d_call: TRBD2; cdr3_aa: CASSSGLAGGSYEQYF; cdr3_nt: TGTGCCAGCAGCTCGGGACTAGCGGGAGGTTCCTACGAGCAGTACTTC